This section outlines one TCR beta chain sequence together with its context. This record belongs to a study of cytomegalovirus exposure and HLA in healthy donors. PCR amplification relied on 60 Vbeta primers (plus 13 Jbeta primers). Only in-frame clones appear in the TCRdb table, and some are missing; sequencing was by immunoSEQ multiplex PCR. The data hold 95,000 to 110,000 clones, with around three quarters observed a single time. Germline assignment: CDR1 MDHEN and CDR2 SYDVKM. Losses at the gene ends were 5 bases for V and 1 base for J; bases not matched to a gene: 9. CDR3 size: 17 residues. The receptor comes from a man aged 25 to 40 in good health and CMV-seronegative. The sequenced sample consisted of PBMCs. This sequence joins TRBV28 and TRBJ2-5; TRBD2 aligns across 11 bases. The CDR3 protein is CASSTLAGVIGQETQYF. The CDR3 region has the DNA TGTGCCAGCAGTACACTAGCGGGAGTGATTGGCCAAGAGACCCAGTACTTC.